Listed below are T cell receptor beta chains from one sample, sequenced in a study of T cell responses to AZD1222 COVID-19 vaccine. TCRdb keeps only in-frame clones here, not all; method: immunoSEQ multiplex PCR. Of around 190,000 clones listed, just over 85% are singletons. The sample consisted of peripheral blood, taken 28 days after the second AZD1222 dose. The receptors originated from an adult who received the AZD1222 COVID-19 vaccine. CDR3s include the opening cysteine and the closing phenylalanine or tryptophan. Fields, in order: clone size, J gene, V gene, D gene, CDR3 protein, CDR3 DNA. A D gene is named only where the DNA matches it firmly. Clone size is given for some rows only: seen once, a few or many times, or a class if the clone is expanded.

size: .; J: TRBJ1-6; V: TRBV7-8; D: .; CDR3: CASSLGRSSYNSPLHF; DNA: TGTGCCAGCAGCTTAGGAAGGAGCTCCTATAATTCACCCCTCCACTTT
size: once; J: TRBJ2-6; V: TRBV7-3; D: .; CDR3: CASSLTSGVGSGANVLTF; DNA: TGTGCCAGCAGCTTAACTTCAGGGGTTGGCTCTGGGGCCAACGTCCTGACTTTC
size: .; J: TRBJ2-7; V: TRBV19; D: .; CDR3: CASSTNNAYEQYF; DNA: TGTGCCAGTAGTACGAACAACGCGTACGAGCAGTACTTC
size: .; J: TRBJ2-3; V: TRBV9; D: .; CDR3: CASSPGGAGVRTDTQYF; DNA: TGTGCCAGCAGCCCAGGAGGGGCTGGAGTAAGAACAGATACGCAGTATTTT
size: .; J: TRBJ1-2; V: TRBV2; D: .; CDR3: CASMEGDANYGYTF; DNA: TGTGCCAGCATGGAGGGGGACGCTAACTATGGCTACACCTTC
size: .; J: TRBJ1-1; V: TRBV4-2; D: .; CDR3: CASSQDGRGVVTEAFF; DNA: TGTGCCAGCAGCCAAGATGGGAGGGGTGTTGTCACTGAAGCTTTCTTT
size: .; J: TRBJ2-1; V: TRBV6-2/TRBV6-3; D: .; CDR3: CASSYSYEQFF; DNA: TGTGCCAGCAGTTACTCCTATGAGCAGTTCTTC
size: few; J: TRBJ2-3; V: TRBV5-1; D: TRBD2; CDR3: CASSLDGLGTDTQYF; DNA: TGCGCCAGCAGCTTGGATGGACTAGGCACAGATACGCAGTATTTT
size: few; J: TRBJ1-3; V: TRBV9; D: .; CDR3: CASSAGFGSGNTIYF; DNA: TGTGCCAGCAGCGCAGGGTTCGGTTCTGGAAACACCATATATTTT
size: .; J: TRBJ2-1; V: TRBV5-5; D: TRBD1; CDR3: CASSLVTGANNEQFF; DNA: TGTGCCAGCAGCTTGGTGACAGGGGCCAACAATGAGCAGTTCTTC
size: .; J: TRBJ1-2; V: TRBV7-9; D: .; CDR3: CASSLSVRYGYTF; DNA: TGTGCCAGCAGCCTCAGCGTTCGCTATGGCTACACCTTC
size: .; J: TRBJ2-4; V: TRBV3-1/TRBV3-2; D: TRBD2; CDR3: CASSLRGGVAKNIQYF; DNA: TGTGCCAGCAGCCTCCGGGGAGGGGTAGCCAAAAACATTCAGTACTTC
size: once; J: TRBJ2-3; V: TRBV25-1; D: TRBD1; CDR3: CASSEGGWGQGRDTQYF; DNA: TGTGCCAGCAGTGAAGGGGGGTGGGGACAGGGCAGAGATACGCAGTATTTT
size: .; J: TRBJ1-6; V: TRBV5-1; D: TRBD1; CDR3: CASSFRTGRESPLHF; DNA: TGCGCCAGCAGCTTCCGGACAGGGAGGGAGTCACCCCTCCACTTT
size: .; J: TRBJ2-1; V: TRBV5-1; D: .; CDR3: CASSRTGSHNEQFF; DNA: TGCGCCAGCAGCAGAACCGGGAGCCACAATGAGCAGTTCTTC
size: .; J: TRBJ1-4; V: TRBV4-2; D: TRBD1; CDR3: CASRAKDRDNEKLFF; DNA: TGTGCCAGCAGGGCAAAGGACAGGGATAATGAAAAACTGTTTTTT